These 16 T cell receptor beta chains were sequenced from one sample in a study of T cell changes during pregnancy in multiple sclerosis. Some clones are missing from TCRdb's copy, which holds only in-frame ones; the method was immunoSEQ multiplex PCR. The data show over 85,000 clones, roughly 89% seen once. The sequencing used peripheral blood, collected after pregnancy. These receptors all come from a female donor in good health, enrolled as a control in a pregnancy study.

V is TRBV11-3 and J is TRBJ1-1; 10 positions match TRBD1. J gave up 4 bases and V 5 bases, and 10 bases lay outside the gene matches. This CDR3 contains 16 residues. Germline V gene data show CDR1 as SGHNT and CDR2 as YENEEA. CDR3 sequence reads: CASSGRTGGLSTEAFF. In nucleotides, the CDR3 is TGTGCCAGCAGCGGAAGGACAGGGGGTCTGAGCACTGAAGCTTTCTTT.

The chain has TRBV7-3 and TRBJ2-6; D not resolved. CDR3 size: 18 residues. Germline V gene lookup returns CDR1 SGHTA and CDR2 FQGTGA. Trimming removed 5 bases at V and 0 bases at J, with 17 bases between. CDR3 region: CASSPLGYSFSGANVLTF. DNA of the CDR3: TGTGCCAGCAGCCCTCTCGGTTACAGTTTCTCTGGGGCCAACGTCCTGACTTTC.

V usage is TRBV2 and J usage is TRBJ1-2; weak D call: TRBD1 (5 bases). Between the trimmed V and J ends, which lost 8 bases and 2 bases, there was a span of 9 bases. The CDR3 has 12 amino acids. CDR1 is SNHLY and CDR2 is FYNNEI in the germline V gene. The CDR3 DNA reads as TGTGCCAGCCCCGGGGGGAACTATGGCTACACCTTC. Its translation: CASPGGNYGYTF.

The chain employs TRBV5-6 and TRBJ1-1; D may be TRBD1 (5 bases). V gave up 3 bases and J gave up 0 bases, with 12 bases separating them. In germline, CDR1 is SGHDT, CDR2 YYEEEE. The CDR3 totals 15 residues. The CDR3 loop reads CASSYFSRVNTEAFF. The CDR3 DNA reads TGTGCCAGCAGCTATTTCTCCAGGGTGAACACTGAAGCTTTCTTT.

In nucleotides, the CDR3 is TGTGCCAGCAGGGGGGGTAGGACAGGGGTAAATGAGCAGTTCTTC. The encoded protein is CASRGGRTGVNEQFF. The chain carries TRBV2 and TRBJ2-1, with 9 positions matching TRBD1. This CDR3 has 15 residues. V lost 6 bases to trimming and J lost 7 bases; unmatched junction nucleotides: 10. The germline V gene has CDR1 SNHLY and CDR2 FYNNEI. Full variable domain (rest looked up from reference TRBV2 and TRBJ2-1): EPEVTQTPSHQVTQMGQEVILRCVPISNHLYFYWYRQILGQKVEFLVSFYNNEISEKSEIFDDQFSVERPDGSNFTLKIRSTKLEDSAMYFCASRGGRTGVNEQFFGPGTRLTVL.

In DNA form, the CDR3 reads TGTGCCAGCAGTGAAGTGGGACAGGCTGCGGAGCAGTACTTC. Its protein is CASSEVGQAAEQYF. The chain links TRBV2 to TRBJ2-7, with 8 bases aligning to TRBD1. From germline, CDR1 is SNHLY and CDR2 FYNNEI. Unmatched junction bases numbered 6, after V lost 1 base and J lost 7 bases. The CDR3 length is 14 residues.

This chain joins TRBV6-1 and TRBJ2-7; TRBD2 agrees at 14 bases. The CDR3 is 15 residues long. Germline V gives CDR1 MNHNS, CDR2 SASEGT. V gave up 7 bases and J gave up 4 bases; unmatched junction bases: 6. In DNA form, the CDR3 reads TGTGCCAGCAATGGACTAGCGGGGGGAAAGTACGAGCAGTACTTC. Encoded protein: CASNGLAGGKYEQYF.

This rearrangement joins TRBV4-2 to TRBJ2-1; TRBD1 agrees at 7 bases. The J segment lost 7 bases and the V segment lost 6 bases, leaving 18 bases of the junction unmatched. This CDR3 region has 17 residues. Per the germline V gene, CDR1 is LGHNA and CDR2 is YNFKEQ. In nucleotides, the CDR3 is TGTGCCAGCAGGAGCCAGGTCACAGGGGTCGGAAAAAATGAGCAGTTCTTC. Translating gives CASRSQVTGVGKNEQFF.

The chain recombines TRBV19 with TRBJ2-7; D might be TRBD2 (5 bases). Germline CDR1 LNHDA, CDR2 SQIVND (reference sequence). CDR3 length: 15 residues. The V gene lost 6 bases and the J gene lost 0 bases, with 15 bases spanning the gap. Written as DNA, the CDR3 is TGTGCCAGTAGCGGGCCGGGGTGGAACTCCTACGAGCAGTACTTC. Its translation is CASSGPGWNSYEQYF. The variable domain in full, with the rest retrieved from reference TRBV19 and TRBJ2-7, is DGGITQSPKYLFRKEGQNVTLSCEQNLNHDAMYWYRQDPGQGLRLIYYSQIVNDFQKGDIAEGYSVSREKKESFPLTVTSAQKNPTAFYLCASSGPGWNSYEQYFGPGTRLTVT.

This clone was detected only a few times. CDR3 amino acids: CASSSGQGYGYTF. The CDR3 DNA reads as TGTGCCAGCAGCTCTGGACAGGGATATGGCTACACCTTC. This sequence joins TRBV7-9 and TRBJ1-2, with 8 nucleotides matching TRBD1. The V gene's germline CDR1 is SEHNR and CDR2 FQNEAQ (reference sequence). The CDR3 covers 13 residues. V lost 4 bases to trimming and J lost 5 bases; unmatched junction nucleotides: 3.

V usage is TRBV7-2 and J usage is TRBJ1-1; D is unclear. Trimming shortened V by 3 bases and J by 8 bases, and 10 bases separated the two germline ends. In germline, CDR1 is SGHTA, CDR2 FQGNSA. The CDR3 contains 12 residues. The DNA for the CDR3 is TGTGCCAGCAGCTTGGGCAGAACCGAAGCTTTCTTT. Protein product: CASSLGRTEAFF.

The chain recombines TRBV5-4 with TRBJ1-6, with TRBD1 matching 7 bases. V shed 7 bases, J shed 6 bases, and the junction held 13 bases outside the gene matches. There are 16 residues in the CDR3. Germline-derived CDR1 and CDR2 are SGHNT and YYREEE (reference sequence). CDR3 DNA: TGTGCCAGCTCATTTAAGCCGGGACAGATTAATTCACCCCTCCACTTT. Encoded protein: CASSFKPGQINSPLHF.

The V call is TRBV4-2, the J call TRBJ2-7, with D possibly TRBD1 on 5 matching bases. The CDR3 length is 14 residues. Between the trimmed V and J ends, which lost 2 bases and 2 bases, there was a span of 10 bases. The germline CDR1 and CDR2 sequences are LGHNA and YNFKEQ. CDR3 sequence: CASSQPDNPYEQYF. The DNA for the CDR3 is TGTGCCAGCAGCCAACCGGACAACCCCTACGAGCAGTACTTC.

The chain is built from TRBV12-5 and TRBJ2-7; no clear D. This CDR3 region has 13 residues. Trimming took 7 bases from V and 2 from J, leaving 12 bases between them. Germline values: CDR1 LGHNT, CDR2 FRNRAP. The CDR3 loop reads CASALSITYEQYF. The DNA of the CDR3 is TGTGCTAGTGCTCTTTCTATTACCTACGAGCAGTACTTC.

This chain uses TRBV5-4 with TRBJ2-1; D may be TRBD2 (7 bases). The CDR3 totals 16 residues. Germline V gene data show CDR1 as SGHNT and CDR2 as YYREEE (reference sequence). The germline V and J ends were trimmed by 4 bases and 6 bases, with 20 bases remaining between them. In DNA form, the CDR3 reads TGTGCCAGCAGCCGAGAAAGGGGGGGAATGAGCAATGAGCAGTTCTTC. Protein sequence: CASSRERGGMSNEQFF.

Points on this clone: This likely comes from a read error, as the CDR3 has no conserved phenylalanine or tryptophan at its end. The gene calls are TRBV11-2 and TRBJ1-2; D gene unclear. This CDR3 has 13 residues. V was pared by 5 bases and J by 6 bases, with 13 bases between. CDR1 is SGHAT, CDR2 FQNNGV, per germline. CDR3 in amino acids: CASSQTGLNGYTL. The CDR3 DNA reads as TGTGCCAGCAGCCAAACGGGGTTGAATGGCTACACCCTC.